Below are 15 T cell receptor beta chains sequenced from a single sample in a study of T cell repertoires in cytomegalovirus infection. TCRdb ran MiXCR on the reads and lists one entry per CDR3 protein. The repertoire holds almost 500,000 distinct CDR3 sequences, around 11% seen once, with roughly a tenth in the top ten. The sequenced material came from PBMCs. These receptors all stem from a human donor in good health (CMV status not recorded). Some clones in this sample may be carry-over from other donors' samples.

This clonotype was counted many times. The genes are TRBV7-2 and TRBJ2-5; the match to TRBD2 covers 12 bases. This CDR3 is 16 amino acids long. Germline assignment: CDR1 SGHTA and CDR2 FQGNSA. V shed 2 bases and J 1 base; nucleotides not matched to a gene: 2. The CDR3 region is CASSLLGLAGQETQYF. For the CDR3, the DNA is TGTGCCAGCAGCTTATTGGGACTAGCGGGCCAAGAGACCCAGTACTTC.

Comments on this clonotype: Possible read error: a much larger clone is one base away. The CDR3 reads CASTFTGYGHTF. CDR3 DNA sequence: TGTGCCAGCACCTTTACAGGGTATGGCCACACCTTC. This chain uses TRBV12-3 or TRBV12-4 with TRBJ1-2; the D gene is possibly TRBD1 (6 bases). The CDR3 spans 12 residues.

This clonotype occurred many times. J is TRBJ2-2 and V is TRBV11-2; D unresolved. This CDR3 has 15 residues. CDR1 is SGHAT and CDR2 is FQNNGV in the germline V gene. The V end was cut by 1 base, the J end by 5 bases, with 11 bases between. The CDR3 sequence is CASSLVPARTGELFF. The CDR3 nucleotides read TGTGCCAGCAGCTTAGTTCCAGCGCGGACCGGGGAGCTGTTTTTT.

The chain joins TRBV24-1 to TRBJ2-1, with TRBD2 as a possible D gene (5 bases). The CDR3 has 16 amino acids. Germline CDR1 reads KGHDR; CDR2 reads SFDVKD. V was cut by 0 bases and J by 0 bases, with 8 bases left in between. CDR3 amino acids: CATSDLYGSSYNEQFF. The CDR3 nucleotides are TGTGCCACCAGTGATTTGTATGGGAGCTCCTACAATGAGCAGTTCTTC.

This clonotype was counted many times. This chain links TRBV12-3 or TRBV12-4 with TRBJ2-1, with 8 bases aligning to TRBD2. The CDR3 loop spans 15 amino acids. The V segment lost 7 bases and the J segment 4 bases; nucleotides outside the gene matches: 9. CDR3 DNA: TGTGCCAGCACCCTTGGCGGGAGGAGGTACAATGAGCAGTTCTTC. Translating gives CASTLGGRRYNEQFF.

This clonotype was detected many times. V and J are TRBV7-2 and TRBJ1-2; TRBD1 might be the D (5 bases). This CDR3 region has 14 residues. The V end lost 3 bases, the J end lost 7 bases, and 15 bases lay between the germline ends. Germline-derived CDR1 and CDR2 are SGHTA and FQGNSA. The CDR3 is CASSFRGIQGGYTF. For the CDR3, the DNA is TGTGCCAGCAGCTTCCGGGGCATCCAGGGTGGCTACACCTTC.

This clonotype has more than one count but fewer than ten. V gene TRBV29-1 combines with J gene TRBJ1-3, with TRBD1 as a possible D gene (6 bases). CDR3 length equals 12 residues. Per germline, CDR1 SQVTM and CDR2 ANQGSEA. V was shortened by 3 bases and J by 4 bases, with 7 bases between the two germline ends. The CDR3 DNA reads as TGCAGCGTTGACCAGGGGGGAAACACCATATATTTT. It translates to CSVDQGGNTIYF.

With respect to this clonotype: An end of the junction differs from the germline gene, which may be a read error. The chain links TRBV30 to TRBJ1-3, with D unclear. The CDR3 loop spans 13 amino acids. Germline CDR1 GTSNPN, CDR2 SVGIG (reference sequence). The CDR3 reads CASTISSRNTIYF. The DNA for the CDR3 is TGTGCCTCCACCATAAGCTCTCGAAACACCATATATTTT.

The chain uses TRBV7-9 and TRBJ1-1, with a weak D call TRBD1 (5 bases). Germline V gives CDR1 SEHNR, CDR2 FQNEAQ (reference sequence). The CDR3 loop spans 13 amino acids. V was clipped by 7 bases and J by 4 bases, with 13 bases between them. Written as DNA, the CDR3 is TGTGCCAGCAATGAGGGGTTGAGCACTGAAGCTTTCTTT. Its translation is CASNEGLSTEAFF.

This clonotype appeared many times. The genes are TRBV20-1 and TRBJ2-7; tentatively, D is TRBD1 (6 bases). The CDR3 is made up of 12 amino acids. Germline assignment: CDR1 DFQATT and CDR2 SNEGSKA (reference sequence). V lost 4 bases and J 2 bases, leaving 9 bases between the germline ends. CDR3 sequence reads: CSATGVPYEQYF. The CDR3 DNA is TGCAGTGCTACAGGGGTTCCCTACGAGCAGTACTTC.

The chain joins TRBV20-1 to TRBJ2-7, with 9 bases aligning to TRBD2. Germline-derived CDR1 and CDR2 are DFQATT and SNEGSKA (reference sequence). CDR3 length: 14 residues. The trim removed 5 bases at V and 2 bases at J, leaving 7 bases unmatched. This chain's CDR3 is CSARGLADTYEQYF. The CDR3 nucleotides read TGCAGTGCTCGGGGACTAGCAGATACCTACGAGCAGTACTTC.

This clonotype was counted ten times or more. CDR3 in amino acids: CASSPQTAGSEKLFF. CDR3 coding DNA: TGTGCCAGCAGCCCCCAAACCGCAGGTTCCGAAAAACTGTTTTTT. The chain links TRBV7-6 to TRBJ1-4; D remains unclear. The CDR3 extends over 15 amino acids. Trimming took 5 bases from V and 8 from J, leaving 18 bases between them. CDR1 is SGHVS, CDR2 FNYEAQ, per germline.

This clonotype occurred many times. The gene calls are TRBV7-2 and TRBJ2-7; D possibly matches TRBD1 or TRBD2 (5 bases each). The germline CDR1 and CDR2 sequences are SGHTA and FQGNSA. V lost 4 bases and J 6 bases, leaving 16 bases between the germline ends. This CDR3 region has 14 residues. The CDR3 DNA reads as TGTGCCAGCAGCTACCCCGGGACCCCGGGCGAGCAGTACTTC. Protein product: CASSYPGTPGEQYF.

The V gene is TRBV12-3 or TRBV12-4, the J gene TRBJ1-6; D is perhaps TRBD1 (5 bases). This CDR3 comprises 16 residues. Trimming removed 6 bases at V and 7 bases at J, with 19 bases between. CDR3 sequence: CASSSGFGAPNSPLHF. CDR3 DNA: TGTGCCAGCAGCTCCGGCTTTGGGGCACCCAATTCACCCCTCCACTTT.

On this clonotype itself: A clone one base away is much larger, so this may be a read error. The chain combines TRBV7-9 with TRBJ2-5; D is possibly TRBD2 (5 bases). Germline V gene data show CDR1 as SEHNR and CDR2 as FQNEAQ (reference sequence). The CDR3 is made up of 13 amino acids. V lost 3 bases and J lost 5, with 10 bases in between. CDR3 loop: CASSFAWEETQYF. Written as DNA, the CDR3 is TGTGCCAGCAGCTTCGCGTGGGAGGAGACCCAGTACTTC.